The source of this TCR beta chain is a study of CD8+ T cells in alopecia areata. Study context: The graft donors were roughly 6-13-month-old C3H/HeJ mice with spontaneous alopecia, and their skin went to 7-10-week-old female C3H/HeJ mice. General study findings and limits: Clonality exceeded that of normal scalp in lesional scalp, most notably in alopecia totalis/universalis. Normal skin contains resident alphabeta T cells, and these are also sequenced in scalp samples.

On this clone itself: The antigen is undetermined. These gene names are mouse names. The CDR3 end lies 4 residues beyond the end of the read and is filled in from the germline J gene.

TCR sequencing used cDNA made by reverse transcription of extracted RNA. Profiled with immunoSEQ multiplex PCR; TCRdb holds only in-frame clones, not every one. This set yields more than 90,000 clones and no singletons; the top ten hold roughly a fifth. The CDR3 spans 19 residues. The germline CDR1 and CDR2 sequences are NSQYPW and LRSPGD (reference sequence). Trimming cost V 3 bases and J 0 bases; bases outside gene matches: 10. This chain joins TRBV1 and TRBJ2-4, with TRBD2 matching over 12 bases. The clonotype was recovered from a C3H/HeJ mouse with alopecia areata. MHC haplotype of the mouse line: H2-k. Sequenced material: lesional skin. The part of the CDR3 DNA that was read is TGCACCTGCAGTGCCCTCGACTGGGGGGGCGCGACGAGTCAAAAC. The encoded protein is CTCSALDWGGATSQN. The complete CDR3 reads CTCSALDWGGATSQNTLYF.